This entry is about one TCR beta chain. The CDR3 loop spans 15 amino acids. Germline V lookup: CDR1 MGHRA, CDR2 YSYEKL. J gave up 5 bases and V 1 base, and 1 base lay outside the gene matches. These data originate in a study of blood T cell repertoires in COVID-19. Overall study: The United States, Italy and Spain were the sources of the acute and convalescent COVID-19 samples. PBMCs, B-cell-depleted T cells, or T cells provided the cDNA or gDNA that made up the material.

TCRdb keeps only in-frame clones here, not all; method: immunoSEQ multiplex PCR. The profile shows roughly 260,000 clones, about nine tenths of them singletons. The chain joins TRBV4-1 to TRBJ1-5, with TRBD1 matching over 11 bases. Sample: peripheral blood. This receptor was obtained from a man aged 60-69 years who had recovered from COVID-19. Written as DNA, the CDR3 is TGCGCCAGCAGCCAAGGGACAGGGGGCGATCAGCCCCAGCATTTT. Protein: CASSQGTGGDQPQHF.